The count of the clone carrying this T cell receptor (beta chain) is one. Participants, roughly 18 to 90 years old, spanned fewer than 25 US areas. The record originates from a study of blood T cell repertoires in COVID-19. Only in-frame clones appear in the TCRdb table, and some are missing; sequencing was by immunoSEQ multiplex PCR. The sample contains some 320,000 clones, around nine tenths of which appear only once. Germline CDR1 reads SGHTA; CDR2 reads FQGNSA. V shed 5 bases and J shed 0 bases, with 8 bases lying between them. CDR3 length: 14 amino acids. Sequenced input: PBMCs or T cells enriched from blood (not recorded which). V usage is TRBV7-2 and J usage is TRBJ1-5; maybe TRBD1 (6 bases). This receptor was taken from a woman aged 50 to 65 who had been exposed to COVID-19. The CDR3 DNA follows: TGTGCCAGCAGCCCACAGGGTAGCAATCAGCCCCAGCATTTT. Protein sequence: CASSPQGSNQPQHF. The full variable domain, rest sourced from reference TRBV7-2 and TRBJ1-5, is GAGVSQSPSNKVTEKGKDVELRCDPISGHTALYWYRQSLGQGLEFLIYFQGNSAPDKSGLPSDRFSAERTGGSVSTLTIQRTQQEDSAVYLCASSPQGSNQPQHFGDGTRLSIL.